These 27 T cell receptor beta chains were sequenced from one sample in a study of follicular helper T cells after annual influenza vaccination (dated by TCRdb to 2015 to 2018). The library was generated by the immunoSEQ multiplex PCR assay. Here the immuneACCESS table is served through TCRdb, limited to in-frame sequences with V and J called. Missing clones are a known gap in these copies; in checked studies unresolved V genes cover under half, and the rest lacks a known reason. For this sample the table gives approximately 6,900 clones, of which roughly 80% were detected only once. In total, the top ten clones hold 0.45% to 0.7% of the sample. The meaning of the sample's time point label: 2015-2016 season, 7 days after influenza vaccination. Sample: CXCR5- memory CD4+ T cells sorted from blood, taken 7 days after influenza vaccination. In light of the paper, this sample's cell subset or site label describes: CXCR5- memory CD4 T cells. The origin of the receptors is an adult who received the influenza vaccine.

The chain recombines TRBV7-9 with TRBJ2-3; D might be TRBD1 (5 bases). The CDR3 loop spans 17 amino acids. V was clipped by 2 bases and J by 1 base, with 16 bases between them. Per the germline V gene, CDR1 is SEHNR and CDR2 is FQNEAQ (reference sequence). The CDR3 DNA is TGTGCCAGCAGCTTAAGGGCAGGGCCCGGCGGCACAGATACGCAGTATTTT. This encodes CASSLRAGPGGTDTQYF.

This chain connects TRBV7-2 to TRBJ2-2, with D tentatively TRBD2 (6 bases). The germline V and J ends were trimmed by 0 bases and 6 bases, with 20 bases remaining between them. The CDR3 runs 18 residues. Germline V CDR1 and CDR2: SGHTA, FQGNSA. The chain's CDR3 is CASSLARRSGSGPGELFF. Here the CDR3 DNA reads TGTGCCAGCAGCTTAGCGCGACGATCGGGAAGCGGGCCCGGGGAGCTGTTTTTT.

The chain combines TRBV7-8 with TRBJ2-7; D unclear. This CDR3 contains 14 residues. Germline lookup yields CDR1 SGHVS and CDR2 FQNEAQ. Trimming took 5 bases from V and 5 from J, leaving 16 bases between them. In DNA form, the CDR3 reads TGTGCCAGCAGCACCTCGTTAGGGTTCGACGAGCAGTACTTC. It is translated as CASSTSLGFDEQYF.

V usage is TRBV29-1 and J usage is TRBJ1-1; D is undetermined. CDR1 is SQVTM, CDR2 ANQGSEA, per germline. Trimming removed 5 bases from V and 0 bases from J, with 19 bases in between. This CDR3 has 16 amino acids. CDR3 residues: CSVQSPVGFMNTEAFF. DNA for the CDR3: TGCAGCGTTCAATCCCCCGTGGGTTTCATGAACACTGAAGCTTTCTTT.

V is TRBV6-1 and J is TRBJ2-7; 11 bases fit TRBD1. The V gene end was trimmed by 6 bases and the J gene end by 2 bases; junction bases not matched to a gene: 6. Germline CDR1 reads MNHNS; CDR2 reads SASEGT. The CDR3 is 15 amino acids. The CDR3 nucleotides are TGTGCCAGCAGAGTGGACAGGGGGCCAACCTACGAGCAGTACTTC. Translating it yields CASRVDRGPTYEQYF.

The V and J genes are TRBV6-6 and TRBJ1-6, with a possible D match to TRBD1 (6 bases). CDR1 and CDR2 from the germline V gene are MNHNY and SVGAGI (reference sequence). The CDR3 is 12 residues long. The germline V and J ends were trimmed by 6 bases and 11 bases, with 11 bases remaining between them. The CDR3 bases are TGTGCCAGCAGCCAGGGGACTCCACCCCTCCACTTT. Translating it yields CASSQGTPPLHF.

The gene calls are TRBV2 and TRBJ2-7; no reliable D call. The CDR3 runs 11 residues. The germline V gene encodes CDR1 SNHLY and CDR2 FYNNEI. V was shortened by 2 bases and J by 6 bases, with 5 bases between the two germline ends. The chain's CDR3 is CASSERVEQYF. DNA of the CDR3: TGTGCCAGCAGTGAAAGGGTCGAGCAGTACTTC.

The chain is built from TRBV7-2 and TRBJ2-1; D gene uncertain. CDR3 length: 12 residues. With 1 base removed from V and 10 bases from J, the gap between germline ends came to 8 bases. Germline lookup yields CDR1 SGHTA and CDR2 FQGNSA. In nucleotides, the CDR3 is TGTGCCAGCAGCTTAGTTCCGGAGGAGCAGTTCTTC. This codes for CASSLVPEEQFF.

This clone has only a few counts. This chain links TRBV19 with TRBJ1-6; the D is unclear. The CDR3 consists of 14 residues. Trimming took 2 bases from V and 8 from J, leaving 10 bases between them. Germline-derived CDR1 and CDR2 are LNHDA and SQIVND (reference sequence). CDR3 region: CASSIRREDSPLHF. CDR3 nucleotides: TGTGCCAGTAGTATACGTCGGGAGGATTCACCCCTCCACTTT.

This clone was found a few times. As DNA, the CDR3 is TGTGCCAGCAGCTTAGCGCTTGTGGCAGGGGGAGGCTACACCTTC. It is translated as CASSLALVAGGGYTF. The genes are TRBV7-8 and TRBJ1-2; 7 bases are shared with TRBD1. The ends lost 0 bases at V and 8 bases at J; junction bases unmatched: 9. The CDR3 covers 15 residues. Germline V gives CDR1 SGHVS, CDR2 FQNEAQ.

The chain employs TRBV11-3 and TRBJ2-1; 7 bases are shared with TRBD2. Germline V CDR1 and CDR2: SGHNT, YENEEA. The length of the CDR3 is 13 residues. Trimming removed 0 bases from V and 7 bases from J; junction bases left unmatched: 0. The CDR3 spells CASSLELANEQFF. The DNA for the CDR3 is TGTGCCAGCAGCTTAGAACTAGCGAATGAGCAGTTCTTC.

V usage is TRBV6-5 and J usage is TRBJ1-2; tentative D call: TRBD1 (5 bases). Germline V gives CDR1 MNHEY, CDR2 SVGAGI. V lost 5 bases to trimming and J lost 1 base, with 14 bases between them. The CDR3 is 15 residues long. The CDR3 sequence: CASSPTGLGNYGYTF. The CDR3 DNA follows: TGTGCCAGCAGTCCAACAGGCCTGGGTAACTATGGCTACACCTTC.

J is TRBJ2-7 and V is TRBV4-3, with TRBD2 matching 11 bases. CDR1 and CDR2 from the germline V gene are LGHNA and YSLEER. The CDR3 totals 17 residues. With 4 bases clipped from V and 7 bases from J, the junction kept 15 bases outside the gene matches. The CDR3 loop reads CASSLEGLAGGREEQYF. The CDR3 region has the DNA TGCGCCAGCAGCCTTGAGGGTCTAGCGGGAGGCCGTGAGGAGCAGTACTTC.

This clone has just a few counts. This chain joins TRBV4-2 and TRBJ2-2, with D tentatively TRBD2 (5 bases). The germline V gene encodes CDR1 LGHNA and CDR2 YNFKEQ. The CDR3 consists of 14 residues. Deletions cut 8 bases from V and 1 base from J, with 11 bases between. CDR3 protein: CASGRGLNTGELFF. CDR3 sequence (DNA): TGTGCCAGCGGTCGCGGACTGAACACCGGGGAGCTGTTTTTT.

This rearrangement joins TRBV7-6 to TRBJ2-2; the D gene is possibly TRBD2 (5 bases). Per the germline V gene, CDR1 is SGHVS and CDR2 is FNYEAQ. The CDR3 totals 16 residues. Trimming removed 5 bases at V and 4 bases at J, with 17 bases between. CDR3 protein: CASSLRAKQGTGELFF. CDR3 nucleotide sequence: TGTGCCAGCAGCCTGCGGGCAAAACAAGGCACCGGGGAGCTGTTTTTT.

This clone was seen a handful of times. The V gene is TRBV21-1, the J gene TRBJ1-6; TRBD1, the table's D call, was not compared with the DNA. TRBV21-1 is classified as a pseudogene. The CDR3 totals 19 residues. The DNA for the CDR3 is TGTGCCAGCAGCAAAGGCTTTAGGGGGCAGAGCTCCTATAATTCACCCCTCCACTTT. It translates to CASSKGFRGQSSYNSPLHF.

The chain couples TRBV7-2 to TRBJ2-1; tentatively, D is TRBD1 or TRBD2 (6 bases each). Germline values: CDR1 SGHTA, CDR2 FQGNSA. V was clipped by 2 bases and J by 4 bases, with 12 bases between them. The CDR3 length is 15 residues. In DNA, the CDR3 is TGTGCCAGCAGCTTAAGGGGGGTGGGTTACAATGAGCAGTTCTTC. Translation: CASSLRGVGYNEQFF.

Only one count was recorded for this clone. In DNA form, the CDR3 reads TGTGCCAGCTCACCGGGCAGCCCTGGAAACACCATATATTTT. Translated: CASSPGSPGNTIYF. V and J are TRBV18 and TRBJ1-3; the D is unclear. Germline values: CDR1 KGHSH, CDR2 LQKENI. Trimming removed 3 bases at V and 2 bases at J, with 8 bases between. The CDR3 extends over 14 amino acids.

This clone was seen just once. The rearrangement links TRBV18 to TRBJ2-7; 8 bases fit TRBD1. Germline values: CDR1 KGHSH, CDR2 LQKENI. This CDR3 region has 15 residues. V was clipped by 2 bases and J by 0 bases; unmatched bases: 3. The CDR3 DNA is TGTGCCAGCTCACCAAAGACAGGGGCCTCCTACGAGCAGTACTTC. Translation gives CASSPKTGASYEQYF.

The CDR3, as DNA: TGTGCCAGCAGCTTTAACTTCCTCACAGATACGCAGTATTTT. Encoded protein: CASSFNFLTDTQYF. The rearrangement uses TRBV5-6 and TRBJ2-3; D unresolved. The CDR3 totals 14 residues. V was shortened by 2 bases and J by 2 bases, with 9 bases between the two germline ends. The V gene's germline CDR1 is SGHDT and CDR2 YYEEEE.

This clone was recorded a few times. The CDR3 protein is CASSLAGNGYTF. DNA for the CDR3: TGTGCCAGCAGCTTAGCCGGGAATGGCTACACCTTC. J is TRBJ1-2 and V is TRBV7-9; no definite D call. Per germline, CDR1 SEHNR and CDR2 FQNEAQ (reference sequence). The V end lost 0 bases, the J end lost 6 bases, and 5 bases lay between the germline ends. This CDR3 is built from 12 residues. The whole variable domain, filled in from reference TRBV7-9 and TRBJ1-2, reads DTGVSQNPRHKITKRGQNVTFRCDPISEHNRLYWYRQTLGQGPEFLTYFQNEAQLEKSRLLSDRFSAERPKGSFSTLEIQRTEQGDSAMYLCASSLAGNGYTFGSGTRLTVV.

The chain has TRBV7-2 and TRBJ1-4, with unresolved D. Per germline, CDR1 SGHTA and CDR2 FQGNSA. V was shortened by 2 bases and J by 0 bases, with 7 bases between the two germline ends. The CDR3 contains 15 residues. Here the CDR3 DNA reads TGTGCCAGCAGCTTACAGCTCGCAACTAATGAAAAACTGTTTTTT. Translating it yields CASSLQLATNEKLFF. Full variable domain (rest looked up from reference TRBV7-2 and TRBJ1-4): GAGVSQSPSNKVTEKGKDVELRCDPISGHTALYWYRQSLGQGLEFLIYFQGNSAPDKSGLPSDRFSAERTGGSVSTLTIQRTQQEDSAVYLCASSLQLATNEKLFFGSGTQLSVL.

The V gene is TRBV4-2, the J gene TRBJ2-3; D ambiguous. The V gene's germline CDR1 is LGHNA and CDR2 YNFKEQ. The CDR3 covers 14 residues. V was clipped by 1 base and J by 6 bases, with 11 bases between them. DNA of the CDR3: TGTGCCAGCAGCCAAGGTGACTCGAGTGATACGCAGTATTTT. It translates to CASSQGDSSDTQYF.

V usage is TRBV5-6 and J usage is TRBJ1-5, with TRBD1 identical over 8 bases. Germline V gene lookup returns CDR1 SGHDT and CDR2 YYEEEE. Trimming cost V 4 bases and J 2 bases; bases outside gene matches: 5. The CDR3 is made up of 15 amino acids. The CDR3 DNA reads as TGTGCCAGCAGCCCCGGGACAGGTGGCAATCAGCCCCAGCATTTT. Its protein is CASSPGTGGNQPQHF.

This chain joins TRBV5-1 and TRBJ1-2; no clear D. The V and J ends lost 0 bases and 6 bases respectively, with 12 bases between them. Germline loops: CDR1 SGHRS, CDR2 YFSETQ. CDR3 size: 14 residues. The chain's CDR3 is CASSLARAEDGYTF. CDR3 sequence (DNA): TGCGCCAGCAGCTTGGCGCGGGCCGAAGATGGCTACACCTTC.

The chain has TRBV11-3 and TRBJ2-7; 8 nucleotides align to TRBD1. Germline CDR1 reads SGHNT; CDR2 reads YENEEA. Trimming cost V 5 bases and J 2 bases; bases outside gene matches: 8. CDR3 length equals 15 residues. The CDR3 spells CASSPGQGKTYEQYF. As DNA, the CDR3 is TGTGCCAGCAGCCCAGGACAGGGTAAGACCTACGAGCAGTACTTC.

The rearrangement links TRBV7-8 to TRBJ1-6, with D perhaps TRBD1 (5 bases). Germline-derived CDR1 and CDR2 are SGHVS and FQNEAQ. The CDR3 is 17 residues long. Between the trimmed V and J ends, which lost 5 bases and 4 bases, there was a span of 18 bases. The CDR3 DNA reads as TGTGCCAGCAGCAAGGGTTCCAGGGATTATTATAATTCACCCCTCCACTTT. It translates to CASSKGSRDYYNSPLHF.